This TCR beta chain was documented in a study of graft-versus-host responses after intestinal transplantation. Study-level information: Recipients had transplants, and these were multivisceral, liver-intestinal, or isolated intestinal. Anti-thymocyte globulin served as induction for all recipients, who then took tacrolimus and steroids for approximately 3 years.

Repertoires were generated with immunoSEQ multiplex PCR, while TCRdb's copy carries only in-frame clones and drops some. The repertoire holds tens of thousands of clones, approximately 92% seen once, with approximately 0.3% in the top ten. For this clone: Its antigen is not identified.

Study-wide points: Levels of circulating GvH clones at their peak were associated with early post-transplant HvG declines. Some patients had graft-donor T cell macrochimerism. In their allografts, the ratios of graft-versus-host to host-versus-graft T cell clones were high.

The CDR3 extends over 14 amino acids. The specimen was unstimulated CD4+ T cells sorted from spleen or lymph node cells, collected before intestinal transplant. The chain combines TRBV21-1 with TRBJ1-2; the table's D call, TRBD1, was not checked against the DNA. TRBV21-1 is termed a pseudogene. The source of this sequence is a human donor who received an intestinal transplant. For the CDR3, the DNA is TGTGCCAGCAGCCCGGACAGTACGAACTATGGCTACACCTTC. Its protein is CASSPDSTNYGYTF.